These 5 T cell receptor beta chains share one sample of origin, sequenced in a study of blood T cell repertoires in COVID-19. Clones were sequenced by immunoSEQ multiplex PCR, and TCRdb holds only the in-frame ones, with some missing. The sample lists 40,000 to 55,000 clones; roughly 90% were seen once. What was sequenced was peripheral blood. These receptors were collected from a human donor in a cohort sampled during active COVID-19.

V is TRBV5-4 and J is TRBJ2-1; TRBD1 matches 9 bases. Losses at the gene ends were 0 bases for V and 6 bases for J; bases not matched to a gene: 4. The CDR3 spans 15 residues. In germline, CDR1 is SGHNT, CDR2 YYREEE (reference sequence). The CDR3 sequence is CASSLAGTGSNEQFF. The CDR3 DNA reads TGTGCCAGCAGCTTGGCCGGGACAGGGAGCAATGAGCAGTTCTTC.

V and J are TRBV7-3 and TRBJ2-1; D is possibly TRBD2 (5 bases). The CDR3 covers 15 residues. The V gene's germline CDR1 is SGHTA and CDR2 FQGTGA. The V gene lost 4 bases and the J gene lost 3 bases, with 13 bases spanning the gap. CDR3 region: CASSSSPSGYNEQFF. As DNA, the CDR3 is TGTGCCAGCAGCTCTAGCCCCAGCGGCTACAATGAGCAGTTCTTC.

V usage is TRBV7-9 and J usage is TRBJ2-5, with D possibly matching TRBD2 (6 bases). Trimming cost V 5 bases and J 4 bases, with 14 bases left between them. Germline V gene sequence: CDR1 SEHNR, CDR2 FQNEAQ (reference sequence). The CDR3 is made up of 14 amino acids. The CDR3 is CASSPFSGAETQYF. The DNA for the CDR3 is TGTGCCAGCAGCCCCTTTTCGGGAGCAGAGACCCAGTACTTC.

This clone appeared a few times. J is TRBJ1-1 and V is TRBV7-9; perhaps TRBD1 as D (6 bases). The CDR3 is made up of 17 amino acids. Germline-derived CDR1 and CDR2 are SEHNR and FQNEAQ (reference sequence). V shed 4 bases and J shed 2 bases, with 20 bases lying between them. For the CDR3, the DNA is TGTGCCAGCAGCTCCACAGGGTACTTCTCTCGCAACACTGAAGCTTTCTTT. This gives the protein CASSSTGYFSRNTEAFF.

The chain carries TRBV11-2 and TRBJ1-2, with D possibly being TRBD1 (5 bases). The length of the CDR3 is 16 residues. Trimming took off 1 base at V and 8 bases at J, with 20 bases between the two ends. Germline loops: CDR1 SGHAT, CDR2 FQNNGV. CDR3 coding DNA: TGTGCCAGCAGCTTAGCCCTGGGACTTCCAGAGTGGGGCTACACCTTC. It is translated as CASSLALGLPEWGYTF.